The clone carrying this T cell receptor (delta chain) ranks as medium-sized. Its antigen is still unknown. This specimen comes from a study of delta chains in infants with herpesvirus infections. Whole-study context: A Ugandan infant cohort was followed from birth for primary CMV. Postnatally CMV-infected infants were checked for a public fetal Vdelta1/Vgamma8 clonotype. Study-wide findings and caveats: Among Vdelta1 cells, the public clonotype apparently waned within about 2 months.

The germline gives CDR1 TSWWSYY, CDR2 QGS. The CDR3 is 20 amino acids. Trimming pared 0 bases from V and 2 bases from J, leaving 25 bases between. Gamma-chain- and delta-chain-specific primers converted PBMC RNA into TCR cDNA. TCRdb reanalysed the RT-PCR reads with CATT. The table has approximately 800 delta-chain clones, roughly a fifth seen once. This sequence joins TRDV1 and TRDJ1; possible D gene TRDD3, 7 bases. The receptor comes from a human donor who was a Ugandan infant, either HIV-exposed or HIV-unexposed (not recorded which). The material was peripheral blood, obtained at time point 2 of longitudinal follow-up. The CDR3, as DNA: TGTGCTCTTGGGGAACTAATTCCTAACCGGGGGATTCCCTTTACCGATAAACTCATCTTT. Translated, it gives CALGELIPNRGIPFTDKLIF.